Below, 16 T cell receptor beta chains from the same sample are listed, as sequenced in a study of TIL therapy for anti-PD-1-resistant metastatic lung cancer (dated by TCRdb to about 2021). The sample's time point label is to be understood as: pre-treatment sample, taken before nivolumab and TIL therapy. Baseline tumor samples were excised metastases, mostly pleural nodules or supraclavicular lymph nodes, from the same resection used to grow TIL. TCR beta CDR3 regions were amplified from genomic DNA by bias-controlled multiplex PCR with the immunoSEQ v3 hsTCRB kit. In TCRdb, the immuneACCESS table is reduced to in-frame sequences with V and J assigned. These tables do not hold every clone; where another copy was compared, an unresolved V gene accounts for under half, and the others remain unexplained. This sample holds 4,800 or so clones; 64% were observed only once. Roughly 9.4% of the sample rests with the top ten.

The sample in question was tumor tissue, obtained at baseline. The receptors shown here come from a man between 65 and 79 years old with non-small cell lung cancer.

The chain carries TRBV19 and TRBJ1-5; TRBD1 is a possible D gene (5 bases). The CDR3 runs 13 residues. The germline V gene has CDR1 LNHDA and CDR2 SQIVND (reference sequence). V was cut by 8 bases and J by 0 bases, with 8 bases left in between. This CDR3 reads CASDSYSNQPQHF. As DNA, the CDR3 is TGTGCCAGTGACAGCTATAGCAATCAGCCCCAGCATTTT.

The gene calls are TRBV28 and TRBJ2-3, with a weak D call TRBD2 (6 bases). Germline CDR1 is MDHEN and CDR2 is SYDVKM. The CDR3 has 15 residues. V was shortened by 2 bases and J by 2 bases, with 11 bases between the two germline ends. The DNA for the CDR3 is TGTGCCAGCAGTTTAACCGGGACTGCCACAGATACGCAGTATTTT. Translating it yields CASSLTGTATDTQYF.

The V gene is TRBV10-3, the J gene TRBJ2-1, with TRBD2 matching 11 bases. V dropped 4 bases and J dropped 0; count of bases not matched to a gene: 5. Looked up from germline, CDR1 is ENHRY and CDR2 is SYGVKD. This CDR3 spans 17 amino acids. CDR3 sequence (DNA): TGTGCCATCAGTGTCTCAACTAGCGGGGGCTCCTACAATGAGCAGTTCTTC. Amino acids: CAISVSTSGGSYNEQFF.

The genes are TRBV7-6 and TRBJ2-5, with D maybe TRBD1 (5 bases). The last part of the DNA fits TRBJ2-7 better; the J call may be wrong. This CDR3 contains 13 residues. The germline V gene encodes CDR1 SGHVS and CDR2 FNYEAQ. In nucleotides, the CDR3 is TGTGCCAGCAGCTTACAGTCAGGGAACGAGCAGTACTTC. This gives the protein CASSLQSGNEQYF.

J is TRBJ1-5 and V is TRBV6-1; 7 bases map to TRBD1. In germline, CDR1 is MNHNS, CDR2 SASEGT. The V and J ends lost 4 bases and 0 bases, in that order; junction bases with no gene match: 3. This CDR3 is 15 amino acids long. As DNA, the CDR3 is TGTGCCAGCAGTGGACAGGGTTTTAGCAATCAGCCCCAGCATTTT. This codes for CASSGQGFSNQPQHF.

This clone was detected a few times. The CDR3 nucleotides are TGCGCCAGCAGCTCGACCGGGACAGGGGCTGAAGCTTTCTTT. Its translation: CASSSTGTGAEAFF. This rearrangement joins TRBV5-1 to TRBJ1-1; 10 positions match TRBD1. The V segment lost 3 bases and the J segment 6 bases; nucleotides outside the gene matches: 5. Germline values: CDR1 SGHRS, CDR2 YFSETQ. This CDR3 has 14 amino acids.

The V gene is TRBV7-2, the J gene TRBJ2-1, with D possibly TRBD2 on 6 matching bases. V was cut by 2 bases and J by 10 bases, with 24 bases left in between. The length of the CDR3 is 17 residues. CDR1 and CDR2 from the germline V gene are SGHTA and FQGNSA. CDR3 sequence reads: CASSLNLGTAPPPEQFF. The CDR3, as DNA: TGTGCCAGCAGCTTAAATCTCGGGACTGCCCCGCCTCCAGAGCAGTTCTTC. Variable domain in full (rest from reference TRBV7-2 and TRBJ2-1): GAGVSQSPSNKVTEKGKDVELRCDPISGHTALYWYRQSLGQGLEFLIYFQGNSAPDKSGLPSDRFSAERTGGSVSTLTIQRTQQEDSAVYLCASSLNLGTAPPPEQFFGPGTRLTVL.

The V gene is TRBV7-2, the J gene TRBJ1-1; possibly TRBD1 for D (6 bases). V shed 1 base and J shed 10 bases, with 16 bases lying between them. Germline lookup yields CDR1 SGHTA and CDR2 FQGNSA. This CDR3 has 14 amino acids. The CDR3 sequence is CASSLVEGGGAAFF. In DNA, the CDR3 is TGTGCCAGCAGCTTAGTGGAAGGGGGGGGCGCAGCTTTCTTT.

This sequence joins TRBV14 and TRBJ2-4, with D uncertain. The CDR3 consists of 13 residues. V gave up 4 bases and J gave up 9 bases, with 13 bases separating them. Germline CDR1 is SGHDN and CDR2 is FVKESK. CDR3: CASSPGPQAIQYF. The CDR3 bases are TGTGCCAGCAGCCCCGGACCCCAGGCCATTCAGTACTTC.

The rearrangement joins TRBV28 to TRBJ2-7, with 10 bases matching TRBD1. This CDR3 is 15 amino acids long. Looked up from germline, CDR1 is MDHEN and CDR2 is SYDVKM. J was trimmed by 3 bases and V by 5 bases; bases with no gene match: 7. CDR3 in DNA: TGTGCCAGCAGTCCCCTGACAGGGGGCTTCTACGAGCAGTACTTC. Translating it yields CASSPLTGGFYEQYF. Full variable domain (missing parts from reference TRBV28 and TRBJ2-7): DVKVTQSSRYLVKRTGEKVFLECVQDMDHENMFWYRQDPGLGLRLIYFSYDVKMKEKGDIPEGYSVSREKKERFSLILESASTNQTSMYLCASSPLTGGFYEQYFGPGTRLTVT.

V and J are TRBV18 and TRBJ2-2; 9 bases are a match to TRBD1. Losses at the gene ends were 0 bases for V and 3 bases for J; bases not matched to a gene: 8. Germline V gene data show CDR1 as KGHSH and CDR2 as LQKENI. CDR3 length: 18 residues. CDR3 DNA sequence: TGTGCCAGCTCACCACCTTACACAGGGGGCCTGGACACCGGGGAGCTGTTTTTT. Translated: CASSPPYTGGLDTGELFF.

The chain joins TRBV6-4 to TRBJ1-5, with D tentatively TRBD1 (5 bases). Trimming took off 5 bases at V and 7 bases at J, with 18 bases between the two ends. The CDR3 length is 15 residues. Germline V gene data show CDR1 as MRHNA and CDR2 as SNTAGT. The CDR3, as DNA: TGTGCCAGCAGTACCCCCGGCGGGGCCTCACAGCCCCAGCATTTT. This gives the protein CASSTPGGASQPQHF.

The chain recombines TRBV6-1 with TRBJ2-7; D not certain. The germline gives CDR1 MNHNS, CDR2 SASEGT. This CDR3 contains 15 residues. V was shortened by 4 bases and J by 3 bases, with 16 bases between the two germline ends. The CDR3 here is CASSGSLTRVYEQYF. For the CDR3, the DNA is TGTGCCAGCAGTGGCAGCTTAACAAGAGTCTACGAGCAGTACTTC.

The CDR3: CASSGLAGVGDTQYF. The CDR3 region has the DNA TGTGCCAGCAGCGGTCTAGCGGGAGTGGGAGATACGCAGTATTTT. The V gene is TRBV9, the J gene TRBJ2-3, with 10 bases fitting TRBD2. V was clipped by 3 bases and J by 5 bases; unmatched bases: 6. The V gene's germline CDR1 is SGDLS and CDR2 YYNGEE. CDR3 length equals 15 residues.

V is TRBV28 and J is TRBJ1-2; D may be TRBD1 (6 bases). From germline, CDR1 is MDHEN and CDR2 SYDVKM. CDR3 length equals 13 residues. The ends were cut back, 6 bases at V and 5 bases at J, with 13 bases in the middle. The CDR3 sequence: CASSIQGYYGYTF. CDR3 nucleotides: TGTGCCAGCAGCATACAGGGTTATTATGGCTACACCTTC.

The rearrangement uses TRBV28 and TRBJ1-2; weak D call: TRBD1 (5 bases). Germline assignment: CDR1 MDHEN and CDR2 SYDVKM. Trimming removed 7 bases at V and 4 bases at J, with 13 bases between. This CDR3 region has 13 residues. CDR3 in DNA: TGTGCCAGCACCGGGGACGGTATCTATGGCTACACCTTC. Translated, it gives CASTGDGIYGYTF.